The rows below give T cell receptor beta chains drawn from one sample of a study of shared clonotypes between healthy human individuals. Some clones are missing from TCRdb's copy, which holds only in-frame ones; the method was immunoSEQ multiplex PCR. The table includes approximately 1.9 million clones, just over 90% detected once. Material for sequencing was naive CD8+ T cells from PBMCs. The origin of the receptors is a man younger than 35 in good health. Some clones in this sample may be carry-over from other donors' samples. Both conserved end residues are part of each CDR3. The D gene is left open where the match is weak. Rows may omit the clone size; those that give it use once, few, many or a size class.

>NA|NA|TRBV4-1|TRBJ2-7
TGCGCCAGCAGCCAAGAGGAGCAGTCAAAGGTCTACGAGCAGTACTTC
CASSQEEQSKVYEQYF
>NA|few|TRBV5-1|TRBJ1-5
TGCGCCAGCAGCTTGAGAGCGGGGAGTCAGCCCCAGCATTTT
CASSLRAGSQPQHF
>NA|NA|TRBV19|TRBJ2-5
TGTGCCAGTAGTATTATCGGCGGAGAAGAGACCCAGTACTTC
CASSIIGGEETQYF
>TRBD1|NA|TRBV19|TRBJ2-6
TGTGCCAGTAGTCCGGACAGGGGCCGCTCTGGGGCCAACGTCCTGACTTTC
CASSPDRGRSGANVLTF
>TRBD2|NA|TRBV27|TRBJ2-1
TGTGCCAGCAGTTTGGGCGGGAGCCTTGGCAATGAGCAGTTCTTC
CASSLGGSLGNEQFF
>TRBD2|NA|TRBV28|TRBJ2-3
TGTGCCAGCAGCCCTTCGGAGCGGGAGGGCACAGATACGCAGTATTTT
CASSPSEREGTDTQYF
>NA|NA|TRBV29-1|TRBJ2-1
TGCAGCGTTGACTACTACAATGAGCAGTTCTTC
CSVDYYNEQFF
>NA|NA|TRBV7-3|TRBJ1-2
TGTGCCAGCAGGAGAGGACAGAGCTACACCTTC
CASRRGQSYTF
>NA|NA|TRBV7-2|TRBJ2-2
TGTGCCAGTGCGGACAGTCTTAACACCGGGGAGCTGTTTTTT
CASADSLNTGELFF
>NA|NA|TRBV4-3|TRBJ2-1
TGCGCCAGCAGCCAAGTGCTGACCGATGAGCAGTTCTTC
CASSQVLTDEQFF
>NA|NA|TRBV29-1|TRBJ1-2
TGCAGCGCCCCCGCGGGGGAGAACTATGGCTACACCTTC
CSAPAGENYGYTF
>TRBD1|NA|TRBV10-3|TRBJ1-5
TGTGCCATCAGCGAGGGACAGGGTAACTTTCAGCCCCAGCATTTT
CAISEGQGNFQPQHF
>NA|NA|TRBV4-1|TRBJ1-2
TGCGCCAGCAGCCTTAGGGACCAAGGGAACTATGGCTACACCTTC
CASSLRDQGNYGYTF
>NA|NA|TRBV4-1|TRBJ2-7
TGCGCCAGCAGCCCCAGTTTTGGCAAGATCTCCTACGAGCAGTACTTC
CASSPSFGKISYEQYF
>NA|NA|TRBV4-1|TRBJ2-7
TGCGCCAGCAGCCAAGATTCCATCGAGCAGTACTTC
CASSQDSIEQYF
>TRBD1|NA|TRBV9|TRBJ2-7
TGTGCCAGCAGCGACTCCCTCTCTGGAGACAGGGGCTACGAGCAGTACTTC
CASSDSLSGDRGYEQYF
>NA|once|TRBV28|TRBJ2-1
TGTGCCAGCAGTTTATTTGGCCGGTACAATGAGCAGTTCTTC
CASSLFGRYNEQFF
>TRBD2|NA|TRBV2|TRBJ2-1
TGTGCCAGTTCGCCGCTAGCGGGGATTGAAAATGAGCAGTTCTTC
CASSPLAGIENEQFF
>NA|once|TRBV6-4|TRBJ1-1
TGTGCCAGCAGTGCCAGACGGATGAACACTGAAGCTTTCTTT
CASSARRMNTEAFF
>NA|NA|TRBV29-1|TRBJ2-1
TGCAGCGTTGAAGAGTCAGTCTACAATGAGCAGTTCTTC
CSVEESVYNEQFF
>NA|NA|TRBV7-9|TRBJ1-5
TGTGCCAGCAGCTCTCCCCAAAACCTTGCCAGGGGCGAGCCCCAGCATTTT
CASSSPQNLARGEPQHF
>TRBD1|NA|TRBV28|TRBJ2-1
TGTGCCAGCAGTTTGGCCGGACAGGGGGCAGGTAATGAGCAGTTCTTC
CASSLAGQGAGNEQFF
>NA|NA|TRBV2|TRBJ2-7
TGTGCCAGCAGTGATGTAGTGCGGGTCCGCTACGAGCAGTACTTC
CASSDVVRVRYEQYF
>NA|NA|TRBV5-4|TRBJ2-7
TGTGCCAGCAGCCAGGACAGTTACTACGAGCAGTACTTC
CASSQDSYYEQYF
>NA|once|TRBV5-6|TRBJ1-3
TGTGCCAGCAGCTGGGGCCCAGCCAGTCTTGGAAACACCATATATTTT
CASSWGPASLGNTIYF
>TRBD1|NA|TRBV5-4|TRBJ1-2
TGTGCCAGCAGCTCGACAGGGGTGGGCTACACCTTC
CASSSTGVGYTF
>TRBD1|NA|TRBV19|TRBJ2-3
TGTGCCAGTAGTAATACAGGGGCGGAGACGCAGTATTTT
CASSNTGAETQYF
>NA|NA|TRBV14|TRBJ2-7
TGTGCCAGCAGCCAGGCTGGCCTGGAGCAGTACTTC
CASSQAGLEQYF
>TRBD2|NA|TRBV7-9|TRBJ2-2
TGTGCCAGCAGCTCCACCGGGACTAGCGGGAGTGCGAACACCGGGGAGCTGTTTTTT
CASSSTGTSGSANTGELFF
>NA|NA|TRBV2|TRBJ1-5
TGTGCCAGCAGTGAAGAAGGAAGCAATCAGCCCCAGCATTTT
CASSEEGSNQPQHF
>TRBD2|NA|TRBV15|TRBJ2-7
TGTGCCACCAGCAGGAGGACTAGCGGGAGGGCCATCGGTGACGAGCAGTACTTC
CATSRRTSGRAIGDEQYF
>NA|NA|TRBV27|TRBJ2-7
TGTGCCAGCAGTCCCAGACAGGTTGGGTACGAGCAGTACTTC
CASSPRQVGYEQYF
>NA|few|TRBV6-5|TRBJ1-1
TGTGCCAGCCAAAGGGCGAGGAACACTGAAGCTTTCTTT
CASQRARNTEAFF
>NA|NA|TRBV5-5|TRBJ1-2
TGTGCCAGCAGCTTGGCCGGTCCGGGGGCCTATGGCTACACCTTC
CASSLAGPGAYGYTF
>TRBD2|NA|TRBV19|TRBJ2-1
TGTGCCAGTAGTAGCCGACTAGCGGGACCCTACAATGAGCAGTTCTTC
CASSSRLAGPYNEQFF
>NA|NA|TRBV12-2|TRBJ1-2
TGTGCAAGTCGCTCAACCGGGGGGGTCTATGGCTACACCTTC
CASRSTGGVYGYTF
>NA|NA|TRBV28|TRBJ2-7
TGTGCCAGCAAGACAGGGATGGCTAGCGGGCGTTACGAGCAGTACTTC
CASKTGMASGRYEQYF
>NA|NA|TRBV7-9|TRBJ2-1
TGTGCCAGCAGCGATAGCGGCGTGCATGACAATGAGCAGTTCTTC
CASSDSGVHDNEQFF
>NA|NA|TRBV7-9|TRBJ2-5
TGTGCCAGCACCTTCTTTGGCCAAGAGACCCAGTACTTC
CASTFFGQETQYF
>NA|once|TRBV28|TRBJ2-7
TGTGCCAGCAGTTTATATGGTGGCTACGAGCAGTACTTC
CASSLYGGYEQYF
>NA|NA|TRBV6-5|TRBJ1-2
TGTGCCAGCATGCCGGGACGGCTTTATGGCTACACCTTC
CASMPGRLYGYTF
>TRBD1|NA|TRBV27|TRBJ2-7
TGTGCCAGCGCGTCCCCAAACAGGGGGAATACCTACGAGCAGTACTTC
CASASPNRGNTYEQYF
>TRBD1|NA|TRBV6-1|TRBJ1-1
TGTGCCGGCCGGACAGGAAGGAACACTGAAGCTTTCTTT
CAGRTGRNTEAFF
>TRBD2|NA|TRBV6-5|TRBJ2-7
TGTGCCAGCAGTCTCACAGCGGGAGGGCCTGGCGAGCAGTACTTC
CASSLTAGGPGEQYF
>TRBD2|NA|TRBV4-2|TRBJ2-3
TGTGCCAGCAGCCAAGTGGGACTAGCGGTTAGCACAGATACGCAGTATTTT
CASSQVGLAVSTDTQYF
>NA|NA|TRBV7-2|TRBJ2-3
TGTGCCAGCAGCTTAGGTATAGATACGCAGTATTTT
CASSLGIDTQYF
>NA|NA|TRBV28|TRBJ1-1
TGTGCCAGCAGTTTCAGACTACAGGGAAGGGGAACTGAAGCTTTCTTT
CASSFRLQGRGTEAFF
>TRBD2|once|TRBV28|TRBJ2-1
TGTGCCAGCAGTTCACGGCTAGCGGGTATCAACAATGAGCAGTTCTTC
CASSSRLAGINNEQFF
>NA|NA|TRBV25-1|TRBJ1-1
TGTGCCAGCAGTCCTACCGGGGCAGGGGTATGGACTGAAGCTTTCTTT
CASSPTGAGVWTEAFF
>NA|NA|TRBV13|TRBJ1-1
TGTGCCAGCAGCCCTTACCCAGGCACTGAAGCTTTCTTT
CASSPYPGTEAFF
>NA|NA|TRBV9|TRBJ2-2
TGTGCCAGCGGGCGACATGGGCGGGAGCTGTTTTTT
CASGRHGRELFF
>NA|NA|TRBV9|TRBJ2-1
TGTGCCAGCAGCCATCGCCCGGATGAGCAGTTCTTC
CASSHRPDEQFF
>NA|NA|TRBV6-1|TRBJ2-1
TGTGCCAGCAGTGAAGCTGAGGGCGAAGGCAATGAGCAGTTCTTC
CASSEAEGEGNEQFF